A selection of T cell receptor beta chains follows, all from one sample in a study of T cell repertoires in aging, cancer and after chemotherapy. From the multiplex PCR reads, TCRdb called clonotypes with MiXCR, one entry per CDR3 protein. The data contain about 4,100 distinct CDR3 sequences, about a quarter of them seen just once; the ten biggest clones take up more than 12%. The sample comprised blood. The receptors here all came from a human donor with a solid tumor. Both conserved end residues are part of each CDR3. The D gene is left open where the match is weak. Clone size appears in some rows only: once, few, many, or a class for an expanded clone.

medium-sized,TRBV6-6,-,TRBJ2-5,CASSGLSRTQYF,TGTGCCAGCAGCGGACTCTCCCGGACCCAGTACTTC
medium-sized,TRBV6-5,TRBD1,TRBJ2-7,CASTRTGVNEQYF,TGTGCCAGCACCCGGACAGGGGTAAACGAGCAGTACTTC
few,TRBV5-1,TRBD2,TRBJ2-7,CASRPTSGRSYEQYF,TGCGCCAGCAGGCCGACTAGCGGGAGATCCTACGAGCAGTACTTC
medium-sized,TRBV6-5,-,TRBJ2-2,CASSYSIPRQSGELFF,TGTGCCAGCAGTTACTCGATCCCAAGGCAAAGCGGGGAGCTGTTTTTT
few,TRBV7-2,-,TRBJ2-5,CASSLSPYSETQYF,TGTGCCAGCAGCTTATCCCCGTACTCGGAGACCCAGTACTTC
-,TRBV5-1,-,TRBJ1-5,CASSLGLNSNQPQHF,TGCGCCAGCAGCTTGGGACTTAATAGCAATCAGCCCCAGCATTTT
-,TRBV19,TRBD2,TRBJ2-1,CASSIPSGRAVWFDEQFF,TGTGCCAGTAGTATACCTAGCGGGAGGGCCGTATGGTTTGATGAGCAGTTCTTC
-,TRBV5-1,-,TRBJ1-2,CASSLEDQTYGYTF,TGCGCCAGCAGCTTGGAGGACCAAACCTATGGCTACACCTTC
few,TRBV5-1,-,TRBJ1-2,CASSLDHRVGGYTF,TGCGCCAGCAGCTTGGACCACAGGGTAGGAGGCTACACCTTC
medium-sized,TRBV5-4,-,TRBJ2-2,CASSSDPSTGELFF,TGTGCCAGCAGTTCGGACCCCTCCACCGGGGAGCTGTTTTTT
medium-sized,TRBV5-4,-,TRBJ2-3,CASRPRPSPESTDTQYF,TGTGCCAGCAGACCCCGCCCCAGCCCGGAGAGCACAGATACGCAGTATTTT
-,TRBV5-4,-,TRBJ2-1,CASSPQRASYNEQFF,TGTGCCAGCAGCCCCCAGCGGGCCTCCTACAATGAGCAGTTCTTC
medium-sized,TRBV12-3/TRBV12-4,-,TRBJ2-3,CASSSGGNDADTQYF,TGTGCCAGCAGTTCAGGCGGGAACGACGCAGATACGCAGTATTTT
medium-sized,TRBV12-3/TRBV12-4,-,TRBJ1-2,CASSREGHGYTF,TGTGCCAGCAGTAGGGAGGGACATGGCTACACCTTC
-,TRBV7-9,TRBD1,TRBJ2-7,CASSLGPGGSSYEQYF,TGTGCCAGCAGCTTAGGCCCAGGGGGCTCCTCCTACGAGCAGTACTTC
-,TRBV7-6,-,TRBJ1-5,CASSYGQPESPQHF,TGTGCCAGCAGTTATGGACAGCCTGAATCGCCCCAGCATTTT
-,TRBV4-2,-,TRBJ2-7,CASSFRDHSYEQYF,TGCGCCAGCAGCTTCCGGGACCACTCCTACGAGCAGTACTTC
medium-sized,TRBV6-5,TRBD2,TRBJ2-1,CASSLGLAGYNEQFF,TGTGCCAGCAGTCTTGGACTAGCGGGGTACAATGAGCAGTTCTTC
-,TRBV27,TRBD1,TRBJ2-1,CASSPGTGIYNEQFF,TGTGCCAGCAGTCCCGGGACAGGGATATACAATGAGCAGTTCTTC
-,TRBV27,-,TRBJ1-2,CASSLSGRVPPNYGYTF,TGTGCCAGCAGTTTGTCAGGGCGAGTCCCCCCTAACTATGGCTACACCTTC
medium-sized,TRBV5-4,-,TRBJ1-3,CASSRGPEDGNTIYF,TGTGCCAGCAGCCGCGGACCCGAGGATGGAAACACCATATATTTT
medium-sized,TRBV6-5,TRBD1,TRBJ1-5,CASHAGGGQPQHF,TGTGCCAGTCACGCAGGGGGCGGTCAGCCCCAGCATTTT
medium-sized,TRBV6-5,-,TRBJ2-3,CASSYVVAAADTQYF,TGTGCCAGCAGTTACGTGGTAGCTGCAGCAGATACGCAGTATTTT
large,TRBV29-1,-,TRBJ1-2,CSVEERRGNNGF,TGCAGCGTTGAAGAGCGGCGGGGAAATAATGGCTTC
medium-sized,TRBV19,-,TRBJ2-1,CASRGVVGGNEQFF,TGTGCCAGTAGAGGTGTAGTAGGGGGCAATGAGCAGTTCTTC
few,TRBV12-3/TRBV12-4,-,TRBJ2-1,CASRTAADHEQFF,TGTGCCAGCAGGACGGCCGCAGACCATGAGCAGTTCTTC
-,TRBV20-1,-,TRBJ2-7,CSARVGSYEQYF,TGCAGTGCAAGGGTAGGGTCCTACGAGCAGTACTTC
-,TRBV7-2,TRBD1,TRBJ1-1,CASSPSGTGNTEAFF,TGTGCCAGCAGCCCTTCCGGGACAGGGAACACTGAAGCTTTCTTT
-,TRBV19,TRBD2,TRBJ2-1,CASSIGTSGRAFNEQFF,TGTGCCAGTAGTATCGGGACTAGCGGGAGGGCCTTTAATGAGCAGTTCTTC
-,TRBV5-1,TRBD2,TRBJ2-5,CASGTSGIAGETQYF,TGCGCCAGCGGGACTAGCGGCATTGCGGGGGAGACCCAGTACTTC
few,TRBV6-5,TRBD2,TRBJ2-7,CASSPHLAGISYEQYF,TGTGCCAGCAGCCCACACCTAGCGGGGATCTCCTACGAGCAGTACTTC
-,TRBV5-1,TRBD1,TRBJ1-1,CASSVTGATEAFF,TGCGCCAGCAGCGTAACAGGGGCCACTGAAGCTTTCTTT
-,TRBV20-1,-,TRBJ2-3,CSSPGPGDTQYF,TGCAGTTCCCCGGGACCTGGAGATACGCAGTATTTT
medium-sized,TRBV6-5,TRBD2,TRBJ2-7,CASRLAGTYEQYF,TGTGCCAGCAGGCTAGCGGGGACCTACGAGCAGTACTTC
medium-sized,TRBV30,-,TRBJ1-1,CAWEEVGNTEAFF,TGTGCCTGGGAGGAGGTGGGGAACACTGAAGCTTTCTTT
medium-sized,TRBV19,-,TRBJ1-2,CASNEQGAYGYTF,TGTGCCAGTAACGAACAGGGAGCCTATGGCTACACCTTC
-,TRBV6-4,-,TRBJ2-2,CASSDSEHGELFF,TGTGCCAGCAGTGACTCTGAGCACGGGGAGCTGTTTTTT
large,TRBV19,-,TRBJ2-2,CASARNTGELFF,TGTGCCAGTGCCCGGAACACCGGGGAGCTGTTTTTT
few,TRBV5-1,TRBD2,TRBJ2-2,CASMDSGSTGELFF,TGCGCCAGCATGGATAGCGGGAGCACCGGGGAGCTGTTTTTT
-,TRBV5-1,TRBD1,TRBJ2-3,CASTRTGQGAPDTQYF,TGCGCCAGCACGAGGACGGGACAGGGAGCCCCAGATACGCAGTATTTT
-,TRBV5-1,-,TRBJ1-2,CASSLESVNYGYTF,TGCGCCAGCAGCTTGGAATCAGTAAACTATGGCTACACCTTC
medium-sized,TRBV5-5,-,TRBJ1-1,CASRPGGGFKAEDTEAFF,TGTGCCAGCAGGCCCGGGGGGGGGTTTAAAGCGGAGGACACTGAAGCTTTCTTT
-,TRBV10-3,-,TRBJ1-5,CAISIDLGNQPQHF,TGTGCCATCAGTATTGACCTGGGCAATCAGCCCCAGCATTTT
medium-sized,TRBV6-6,TRBD1,TRBJ1-4,CASSKDRATLYEKLFF,TGTGCCAGCAGTAAGGACAGGGCAACCCTCTATGAAAAACTGTTTTTT
-,TRBV29-1,TRBD2,TRBJ2-1,CTTASGNEQFF,TGCACTACGGCTAGCGGGAATGAGCAGTTCTTC
medium-sized,TRBV19,-,TRBJ2-2,CASSIALQGVGELFF,TGTGCCAGTAGTATAGCCCTACAGGGTGTCGGGGAGCTGTTTTTT
-,TRBV12-5,-,TRBJ2-3,CASGRSSSTDTQYF,TGTGCTAGTGGCCGATCCTCTAGCACAGATACGCAGTATTTT
large,TRBV19,-,TRBJ2-5,CASSRDSAYQETQYF,TGTGCCAGTAGTAGAGACTCCGCGTACCAAGAGACCCAGTACTTC
few,TRBV24-1,TRBD1,TRBJ2-2,CATSDGQGATTGELFF,TGTGCCACCAGTGATGGACAGGGGGCGACCACCGGGGAGCTGTTTTTT
medium-sized,TRBV19,TRBD1,TRBJ2-3,CASSPRTGPMDTQYF,TGTGCCAGTAGTCCTCGGACAGGGCCTATGGATACGCAGTATTTT
-,TRBV5-1,TRBD1,TRBJ1-6,CASSLFGQEGNSPLHF,TGCGCCAGCAGCTTGTTCGGACAGGAAGGTAATTCACCCCTCCACTTT
few,TRBV6-5,TRBD2,TRBJ2-7,CASSSLTGGNPYEQYF,TGTGCCAGCAGCTCCCTGACGGGGGGAAACCCCTACGAGCAGTACTTC
medium-sized,TRBV12-3/TRBV12-4,-,TRBJ1-4,CASTGGAGGEKLFF,TGTGCCAGCACCGGGGGGGCAGGCGGTGAAAAACTGTTTTTT
-,TRBV20-1,-,TRBJ1-2,CSASLGPYGYTF,TGCAGTGCTAGCCTGGGGCCCTATGGCTACACCTTC
-,TRBV12-3/TRBV12-4,TRBD2,TRBJ2-7,CASSFGGSLYEQYF,TGTGCCAGCAGTTTCGGGGGGAGCCTCTACGAGCAGTACTTC
few,TRBV20-1,TRBD2,TRBJ2-7,CSARLAGAYEQYF,TGCAGTGCAAGACTAGCGGGCGCCTACGAGCAGTACTTC
medium-sized,TRBV29-1,-,TRBJ1-1,CSVGWGEVNTEAFF,TGCAGCGTGGGATGGGGGGAAGTGAACACTGAAGCTTTCTTT
-,TRBV7-2,-,TRBJ2-5,CASSRRGAQETQYF,TGTGCCAGCAGCCGAAGGGGTGCACAAGAGACCCAGTACTTC
once,TRBV6-5,TRBD2,TRBJ2-2,CASSAGLAGGTGELFF,TGTGCCAGCAGTGCGGGACTAGCGGGAGGAACCGGGGAGCTGTTTTTT
-,TRBV14,-,TRBJ2-3,CASSPATDTQYF,TGTGCCAGCAGCCCCGCCACAGATACGCAGTATTTT